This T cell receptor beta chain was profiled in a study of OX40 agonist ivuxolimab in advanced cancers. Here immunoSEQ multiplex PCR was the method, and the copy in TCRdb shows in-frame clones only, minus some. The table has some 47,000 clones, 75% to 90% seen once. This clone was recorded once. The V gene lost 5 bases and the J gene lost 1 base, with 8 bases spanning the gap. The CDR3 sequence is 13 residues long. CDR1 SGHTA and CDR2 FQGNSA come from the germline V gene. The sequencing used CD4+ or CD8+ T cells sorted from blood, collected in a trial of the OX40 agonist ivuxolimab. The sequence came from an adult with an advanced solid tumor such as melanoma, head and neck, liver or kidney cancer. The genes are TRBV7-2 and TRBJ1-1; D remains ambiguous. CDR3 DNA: TGTGCCAGCAGCCAACAGTGGAACACTGAAGCTTTCTTT. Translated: CASSQQWNTEAFF.